Presented here are 30 T cell receptor beta chains from one specimen sequenced in a study of blood T cells in healthy people across ages. PCR was performed a second time for about 6 to 12 cycles using a sample-barcoded 5' primer and a J-beta primer mix. In TCRdb, the 5' RACE reads were re-called with MiXCR into one record per CDR3 protein. This sample has 1.2 million to 1.5 million distinct CDR3 sequences, with approximately 59% found just once. Input material: blood. The receptors originated from a man aged 18 to 30 in good health.

V and J are TRBV14 and TRBJ2-2, with unresolved D. Per the germline V gene, CDR1 is SGHDN and CDR2 is FVKESK. V was trimmed by 1 base and J by 6 bases, leaving 18 bases between them. This CDR3 has 17 amino acids. DNA of the CDR3: TGTGCCAGCAGCCAAGCTAATGTTTGGGGAAAGGCCGGGGAGCTGTTTTTT. Translating it yields CASSQANVWGKAGELFF.

CDR3 loop: CASSSAPGTGDEKLFF. The CDR3 DNA sequence: TGTGCCAGCAGTTCAGCTCCCGGGACAGGGGATGAAAAACTGTTTTTT. The chain joins TRBV27 to TRBJ1-4; 10 bases line up with TRBD1. V lost 4 bases, J lost 6 bases, and 8 bases stayed unmatched. Germline V gene lookup returns CDR1 MNHEY and CDR2 SMNVEV (reference sequence). The CDR3 totals 16 residues. Using reference TRBV27 and TRBJ1-4 for the parts outside the CDR3, the full variable domain is EAQVTQNPRYLITVTGKKLTVTCSQNMNHEYMSWYRQDPGLGLRQIYYSMNVEVTDKGDVPEGYKVSRKEKRNFPLILESPSPNQTSLYFCASSSAPGTGDEKLFFGSGTQLSVL.

The sample holds one count of this clonotype. The chain is built from TRBV20-1 and TRBJ1-5; D is possibly TRBD1 (5 bases). Germline-derived CDR1 and CDR2 are DFQATT and SNEGSKA (reference sequence). Trimming cost V 0 bases and J 6 bases, with 15 bases left between them. The CDR3 length is 15 residues. DNA of the CDR3: TGCAGTGCTAGAGATGACCGGGGGATTGGTCAGCCCCAGCATTTT. As protein: CSARDDRGIGQPQHF.

The chain has TRBV4-2 and TRBJ2-7; D gene uncertain. The CDR3 covers 13 residues. V was pared by 0 bases and J by 4 bases, with 7 bases between. Germline V CDR1 and CDR2: LGHNA, YNFKEQ. The CDR3 DNA reads TGTGCCAGCAGCCAAGAATGGCTATACGAGCAGTACTTC. This encodes CASSQEWLYEQYF.

This clonotype occurred once. The rearrangement uses TRBV4-3 and TRBJ2-5; 7 bases match TRBD1. This CDR3 comprises 15 residues. V lost 3 bases and J lost 5; bases outside the gene matches: 9. Germline values: CDR1 LGHNA, CDR2 YSLEER. The CDR3 region is CASSQTGTLQETQYF. DNA of the CDR3: TGCGCCAGCAGCCAGACAGGGACCTTACAGGAGACCCAGTACTTC.

This clonotype was observed a few times. This CDR3 reads CASGGDIYEQYF. In DNA form, the CDR3 reads TGTGCCAGCGGAGGGGACATCTACGAGCAGTACTTC. J is TRBJ2-7 and V is TRBV6-1; D possibly uses TRBD1 or TRBD2 (6 bases each). The V end was cut by 8 bases, the J end by 3 bases, with 11 bases between. This CDR3 spans 12 amino acids. Per the germline V gene, CDR1 is MNHNS and CDR2 is SASEGT.

This clonotype has just a few counts. The chain is built from TRBV20-1 and TRBJ2-1, with 9 bases lining up with TRBD1. Germline lookup yields CDR1 DFQATT and CDR2 SNEGSKA (reference sequence). Germline trimming cut 3 bases from V and 4 bases from J; bases unmatched to any gene: 4. CDR3 size: 14 residues. For the CDR3, the DNA is TGCAGTGCTAGCGGACAGGGGCTGTACAATGAGCAGTTCTTC. As protein: CSASGQGLYNEQFF.

The chain employs TRBV10-3 and TRBJ1-2, with TRBD1 as a possible D gene (5 bases). Between the trimmed V and J ends, which lost 6 bases and 4 bases, there was a span of 9 bases. This CDR3 is built from 12 residues. Germline values: CDR1 ENHRY, CDR2 SYGVKD. The CDR3: CAISDRSYGYTF. DNA for the CDR3: TGTGCCATCAGCGACAGAAGCTATGGCTACACCTTC.

This clonotype was observed a few times. The V call is TRBV29-1, the J call TRBJ2-5, with 7 nucleotides matching TRBD2. Looked up from germline, CDR1 is SQVTM and CDR2 is ANQGSEA. The CDR3 runs 13 residues. Trimming cost V 4 bases and J 4 bases; bases outside gene matches: 6. The CDR3 DNA is TGCAGCGTTGGAGGCAGGGAGGGAGAGACCCAGTACTTC. Protein product: CSVGGREGETQYF.

As concerns this clonotype: Relative to the germline gene, one junction end is altered; a read error may explain this. This chain joins TRBV12-3 or TRBV12-4 and TRBJ1-3; D gene unclear. This CDR3 spans 14 amino acids. This chain's CDR3 is CACSSPHSGNTIYF. The CDR3 bases are TGTGCCTGCAGTTCCCCACACTCTGGAAACACCATATATTTT.

The V call is TRBV29-1, the J call TRBJ2-3; either TRBD1 or TRBD2 may fit D (5 bases each). This CDR3 spans 12 amino acids. Germline values: CDR1 SQVTM, CDR2 ANQGSEA. Trimming removed 7 bases at V and 4 bases at J, with 12 bases between. This CDR3 reads CSARRGPDTQYF. The CDR3 nucleotides are TGCAGCGCCCGACGGGGCCCAGATACGCAGTATTTT.

A note on this clonotype: Germline is not matched at one junction end, which may reflect a read error. This sequence joins TRBV11-2 and TRBJ1-5, with unresolved D. Germline-derived CDR1 and CDR2 are SGHAT and FQNNGV. This CDR3 comprises 12 residues. The CDR3 spells CASGVPGQPRHF. In nucleotides, the CDR3 is TGTGCCAGCGGCGTCCCGGGTCAGCCCCGGCATTTT. The full variable domain, rest sourced from reference TRBV11-2 and TRBJ1-5, is EAGVAQSPRYKIIEKRQSVAFWCNPISGHATLYWYQQILGQGPKLLIQFQNNGVVDDSQLPKDRFSAERLKGVDSTLKIQPAKLEDSAVYLCASGVPGQPRHFGDGTRLSIL.

V gene TRBV7-9 combines with J gene TRBJ1-1, with D tentatively TRBD1 (5 bases). V lost 5 bases, J lost 5 bases, and 21 bases lay in between. Germline V gene data show CDR1 as SEHNR and CDR2 as FQNEAQ (reference sequence). The CDR3 runs to 16 residues. In nucleotides, the CDR3 is TGTGCCAGCAGCCCTAAAGTCCGGGGCGGGGAAACTGAAGCTTTCTTT. It yields the protein CASSPKVRGGETEAFF.

This chain joins TRBV7-2 and TRBJ2-1; no clear D. The CDR3 is made up of 13 amino acids. V lost 2 bases, J lost 7 bases, and 9 bases lay in between. Germline CDR1 is SGHTA and CDR2 is FQGNSA. The CDR3 here is CASSLYFQNEQFF. DNA for the CDR3: TGTGCCAGCAGCTTATACTTTCAAAATGAGCAGTTCTTC.

The CDR3 sequence: CSARRMGYEQYF. DNA for the CDR3: TGCAGTGCTAGACGTATGGGCTACGAGCAGTACTTC. The rearrangement joins TRBV20-1 to TRBJ2-7, with D unclear. Looked up from germline, CDR1 is DFQATT and CDR2 is SNEGSKA (reference sequence). Trimming pared 2 bases from V and 3 bases from J, leaving 8 bases between. CDR3 length: 12 amino acids.

J is TRBJ2-6 and V is TRBV12-3 or TRBV12-4; D call uncertain. Between the trimmed V and J ends, which lost 5 bases and 5 bases, there was a span of 10 bases. CDR3 length: 14 amino acids. The CDR3 loop reads CASSVKSWANVLTF. CDR3 nucleotide sequence: TGTGCCAGCAGTGTTAAATCTTGGGCCAACGTCCTGACTTTC.

The V and J genes are TRBV5-1 and TRBJ2-5; no firm D call. V was trimmed by 1 base and J by 5 bases, leaving 15 bases between them. The germline V gene has CDR1 SGHRS and CDR2 YFSETQ. There are 15 residues in the CDR3. Here the CDR3 DNA reads TGCGCCAGCAGCTTGAACAGTCCCACCGACGAGACCCAGTACTTC. This codes for CASSLNSPTDETQYF. The entire variable domain, with the rest obtained from reference TRBV5-1 and TRBJ2-5, is as follows: KAGVTQTPRYLIKTRGQQVTLSCSPISGHRSVSWYQQTPGQGLQFLFEYFSETQRNKGNFPGRFSGRQFSNSRSEMNVSTLELGDSALYLCASSLNSPTDETQYFGPGTRLLVL.

This clonotype showed up just a few times. This rearrangement joins TRBV29-1 to TRBJ2-1; 10 nucleotides match TRBD1. CDR3 length equals 14 residues. Germline V gene sequence: CDR1 SQVTM, CDR2 ANQGSEA. The J segment lost 10 bases and the V segment lost 1 base, leaving 7 bases of the junction unmatched. CDR3 nucleotide sequence: TGCAGCGTTGAAGTAGGGGACAGGGGAGGCGAGCAGTTCTTC. Its translation is CSVEVGDRGGEQFF.

The V gene is TRBV6-2 or TRBV6-3, the J gene TRBJ2-7, with D unresolved. Matching the DNA end better, TRBJ2-5 makes the J call doubtful. The CDR3 is 12 residues long. Germline CDR1 is MNHEY and CDR2 is SVGEGT. CDR3 sequence: CASRLEKETQYF. CDR3 coding DNA: TGTGCCAGCAGACTGGAAAAAGAGACCCAGTACTTC.

The chain joins TRBV20-1 to TRBJ2-1; TRBD1 agrees at 7 bases. CDR3 length: 13 amino acids. Trimming cost V 0 bases and J 4 bases; bases outside gene matches: 0. Germline CDR1 reads DFQATT; CDR2 reads SNEGSKA (reference sequence). The CDR3 region has the DNA TGCAGTGCTAGAGAGGACAGGTACAATGAGCAGTTCTTC. Encoded protein: CSAREDRYNEQFF.

The chain combines TRBV20-1 with TRBJ2-5; TRBD2 is a possible D gene (5 bases). Germline CDR1 DFQATT, CDR2 SNEGSKA (reference sequence). Trimming cost V 3 bases and J 7 bases, with 12 bases left between them. The CDR3 is 12 amino acids. CDR3 residues: CSARLADGTQYF. CDR3 coding DNA: TGCAGTGCTAGGCTAGCCGACGGGACCCAGTACTTC.

V and J are TRBV3-1 and TRBJ2-3; 7 positions agree with TRBD1. The germline V gene has CDR1 LGHDT and CDR2 YNNKEL (reference sequence). J lost 1 base, V lost 0 bases, and 4 bases had no gene match. CDR3 length equals 16 residues. The CDR3 DNA sequence: TGTGCCAGCAGCCAAGAAGGGGGCGCAGGCACAGATACGCAGTATTTT. Translation: CASSQEGGAGTDTQYF.

This sequence joins TRBV11-2 and TRBJ2-6; 7 positions match TRBD2. Germline loops: CDR1 SGHAT, CDR2 FQNNGV. V was clipped by 3 bases and J by 1 base; unmatched bases: 6. CDR3 length: 17 amino acids. The CDR3 loop reads CASSFSGVLSGANVLTF. The CDR3 DNA reads TGTGCCAGCAGCTTCAGCGGGGTTTTGTCTGGGGCCAACGTCCTGACTTTC.

The chain joins TRBV4-1 to TRBJ2-5, with 7 bases lining up with TRBD1. The J segment lost 4 bases and the V segment lost 0 bases, leaving 5 bases of the junction unmatched. The CDR3 consists of 15 residues. Germline values: CDR1 MGHRA, CDR2 YSYEKL. CDR3 protein: CASSQDPGGPETQYF. CDR3 nucleotide sequence: TGCGCCAGCAGCCAAGATCCAGGGGGACCAGAGACCCAGTACTTC.

The gene calls are TRBV5-1 and TRBJ1-4, with D possibly being TRBD1 (5 bases). Germline CDR1 and CDR2: SGHRS and YFSETQ. The CDR3 extends over 15 amino acids. Trimming removed 1 base at V and 5 bases at J, with 12 bases between. This CDR3 is CASSLYRDGNEKLFF. CDR3 in DNA: TGCGCCAGCAGCTTGTATCGGGACGGGAATGAAAAACTGTTTTTT. Filled out from reference TRBV5-1 and TRBJ1-4, the complete variable domain reads KAGVTQTPRYLIKTRGQQVTLSCSPISGHRSVSWYQQTPGQGLQFLFEYFSETQRNKGNFPGRFSGRQFSNSRSEMNVSTLELGDSALYLCASSLYRDGNEKLFFGSGTQLSVL.

This clonotype was observed a single time. Since a much larger clone is just one base distant, this may be a read error. Here the CDR3 reads CASSAFLAGLPHEQYF. The CDR3 region has the DNA TGTGCCAGCAGTGCCTTCCTAGCGGGCCTCCCCCACGAGCAGTACTTC. The genes are TRBV27 and TRBJ2-7; 8 nucleotides match TRBD2. Germline assignment: CDR1 MNHEY and CDR2 SMNVEV (reference sequence). CDR3 length: 16 residues. Trimming cost V 5 bases and J 5 bases; bases outside gene matches: 14.

The V gene is TRBV7-8, the J gene TRBJ2-3, with 8 bases identical to TRBD2. With V trimmed by 2 bases and J by 4 bases, 8 bases remained unmatched. The CDR3 consists of 16 residues. In germline, CDR1 is SGHVS, CDR2 FQNEAQ. This CDR3 is CASSLLSGRGPDTQYF. In nucleotides, the CDR3 is TGTGCCAGCAGCTTACTTTCCGGGAGGGGCCCAGATACGCAGTATTTT.

The chain combines TRBV6-1 with TRBJ2-1; 7 bases are shared with TRBD2. CDR1 is MNHNS and CDR2 is SASEGT in the germline V gene. The V segment lost 6 bases and the J segment 9 bases; nucleotides outside the gene matches: 11. The CDR3 totals 14 residues. The CDR3 DNA sequence: TGTGCCAGCAGGGGACTTGGCGGGGGTCTTGAGCAGTTCTTC. It encodes CASRGLGGGLEQFF.

CDR3: CASSSHTGNYGYTF. The CDR3 nucleotides read TGTGCCAGCAGCTCCCACACGGGAAACTATGGCTACACCTTC. The chain links TRBV7-9 to TRBJ1-2; D gene ambiguous. Germline V CDR1 and CDR2: SEHNR, FQNEAQ (reference sequence). V was trimmed by 4 bases and J by 2 bases, leaving 11 bases between them. The CDR3 extends over 14 amino acids.

This clonotype came up once. The chain uses TRBV28 and TRBJ2-5, with D possibly being TRBD1 (6 bases). The J call is uncertain, as TRBJ2-7 better fits the DNA end. The CDR3 is made up of 13 amino acids. CDR1 is MDHEN and CDR2 is SYDVKM in the germline V gene. The CDR3 nucleotides read TGTGCCAGCACCACAGAGACAGGTTACGAGCAGTACTTC. Translated, it gives CASTTETGYEQYF.